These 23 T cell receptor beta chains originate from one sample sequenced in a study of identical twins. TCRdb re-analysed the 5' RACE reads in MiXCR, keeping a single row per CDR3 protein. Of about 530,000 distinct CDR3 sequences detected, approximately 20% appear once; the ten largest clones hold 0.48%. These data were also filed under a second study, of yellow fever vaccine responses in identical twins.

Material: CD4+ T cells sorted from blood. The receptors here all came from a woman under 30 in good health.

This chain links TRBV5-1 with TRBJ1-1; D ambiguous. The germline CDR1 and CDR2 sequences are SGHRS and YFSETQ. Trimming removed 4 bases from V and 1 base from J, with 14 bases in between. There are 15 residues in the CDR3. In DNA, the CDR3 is TGCGCCAGCAGCATACTAGGCGAAAAGAACACTGAAGCTTTCTTT. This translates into CASSILGEKNTEAFF.

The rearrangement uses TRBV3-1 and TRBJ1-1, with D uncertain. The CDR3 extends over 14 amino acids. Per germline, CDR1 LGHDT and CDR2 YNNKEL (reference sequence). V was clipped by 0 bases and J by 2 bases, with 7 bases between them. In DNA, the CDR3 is TGTGCCAGCAGCCAAGATGGAGTCAACACTGAAGCTTTCTTT. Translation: CASSQDGVNTEAFF.

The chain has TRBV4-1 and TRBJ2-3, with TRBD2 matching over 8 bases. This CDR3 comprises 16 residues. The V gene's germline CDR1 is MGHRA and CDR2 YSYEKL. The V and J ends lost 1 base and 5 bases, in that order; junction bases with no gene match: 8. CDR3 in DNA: TGCGCCAGCAGCCAAGGACCCGCAGCGGGAGAAGATACGCAGTATTTT. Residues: CASSQGPAAGEDTQYF.

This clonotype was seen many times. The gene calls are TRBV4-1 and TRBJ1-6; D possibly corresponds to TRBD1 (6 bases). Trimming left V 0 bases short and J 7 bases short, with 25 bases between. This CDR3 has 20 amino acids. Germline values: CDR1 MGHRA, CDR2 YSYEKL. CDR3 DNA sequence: TGCGCCAGCAGCCAAGAAGGGTACGGACAGAACGTCCTGTTAAATTCACCCCTCCACTTT. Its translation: CASSQEGYGQNVLLNSPLHF.

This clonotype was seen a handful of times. CDR3 nucleotides: TGTGCCAGCAGCTTGGGTCTAGCGGGGCCAGATACGCAGTATTTT. Protein product: CASSLGLAGPDTQYF. The chain uses TRBV5-5 and TRBJ2-3, with 9 positions matching TRBD2. Germline V gene data show CDR1 as SGHKS and CDR2 as YYEKEE (reference sequence). The CDR3 spans 15 residues. V gave up 0 bases and J gave up 4 bases; unmatched junction bases: 3.

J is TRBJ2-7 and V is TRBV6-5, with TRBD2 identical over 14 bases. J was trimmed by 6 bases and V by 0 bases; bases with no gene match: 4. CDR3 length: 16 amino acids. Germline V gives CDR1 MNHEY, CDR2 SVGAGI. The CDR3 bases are TGTGCCAGCAGTTACTCGAGACTAGCGGGAGGGCCCGAGCAGTACTTC. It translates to CASSYSRLAGGPEQYF.

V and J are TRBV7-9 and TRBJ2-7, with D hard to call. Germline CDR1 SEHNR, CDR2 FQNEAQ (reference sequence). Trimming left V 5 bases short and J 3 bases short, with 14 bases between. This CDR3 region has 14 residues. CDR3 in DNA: TGTGCCAGCAGCGCGGAAGCACACAACTACGAGCAGTACGTC. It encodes CASSAEAHNYEQYV.

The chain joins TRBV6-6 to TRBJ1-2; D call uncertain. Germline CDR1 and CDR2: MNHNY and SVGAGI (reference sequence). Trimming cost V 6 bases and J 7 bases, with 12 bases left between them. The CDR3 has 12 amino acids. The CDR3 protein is CASSHKAGGYTF. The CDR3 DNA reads TGTGCCAGCAGCCACAAGGCTGGTGGCTACACCTTC.

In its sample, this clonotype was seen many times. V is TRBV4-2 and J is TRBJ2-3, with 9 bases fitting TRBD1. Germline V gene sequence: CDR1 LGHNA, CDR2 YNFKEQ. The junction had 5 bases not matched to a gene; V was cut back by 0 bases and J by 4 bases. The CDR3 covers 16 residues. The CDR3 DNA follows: TGTGCCAGCAGCCAAGAGTACGGACAGGGGCCAGATACGCAGTATTTT. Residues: CASSQEYGQGPDTQYF.

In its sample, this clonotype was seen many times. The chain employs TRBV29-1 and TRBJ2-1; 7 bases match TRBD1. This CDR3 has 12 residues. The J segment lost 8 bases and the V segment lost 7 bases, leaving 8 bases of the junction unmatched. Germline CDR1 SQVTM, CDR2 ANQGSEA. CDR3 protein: CSASGQIDEQFF. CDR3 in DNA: TGCAGCGCCTCGGGACAGATCGATGAGCAGTTCTTC.

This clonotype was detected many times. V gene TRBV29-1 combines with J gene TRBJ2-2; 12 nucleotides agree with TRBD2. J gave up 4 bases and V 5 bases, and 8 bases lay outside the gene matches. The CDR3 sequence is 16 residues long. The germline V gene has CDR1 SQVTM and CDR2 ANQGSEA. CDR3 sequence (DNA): TGCAGCGTTCGGTCGACTAGCGGGAGCCGCACCGGGGAGCTGTTTTTT. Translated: CSVRSTSGSRTGELFF.

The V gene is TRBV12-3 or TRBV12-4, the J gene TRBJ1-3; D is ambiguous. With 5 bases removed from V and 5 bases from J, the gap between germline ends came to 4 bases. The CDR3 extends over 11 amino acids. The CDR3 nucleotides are TGTGCCAGCAGTCCGCGAAACACCATATATTTT. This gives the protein CASSPRNTIYF.

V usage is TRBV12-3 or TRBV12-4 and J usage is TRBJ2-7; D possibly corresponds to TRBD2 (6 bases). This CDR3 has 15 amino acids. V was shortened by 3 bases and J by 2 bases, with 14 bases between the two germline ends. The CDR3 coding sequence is TGTGCCAGCAGTTTTCTTCGGGACTCAGCCTACGAGCAGTACTTC. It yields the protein CASSFLRDSAYEQYF.

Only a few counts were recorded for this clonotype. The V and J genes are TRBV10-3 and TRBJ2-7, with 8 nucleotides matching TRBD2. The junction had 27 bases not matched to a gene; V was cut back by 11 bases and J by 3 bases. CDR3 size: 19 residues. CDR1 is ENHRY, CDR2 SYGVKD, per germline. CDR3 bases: TGTGCCGTACCGACTAAGAGAAAGCGGGAGTTCCTGGGCGGCTACGAGCAGTACGTC. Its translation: CAVPTKRKREFLGGYEQYV.

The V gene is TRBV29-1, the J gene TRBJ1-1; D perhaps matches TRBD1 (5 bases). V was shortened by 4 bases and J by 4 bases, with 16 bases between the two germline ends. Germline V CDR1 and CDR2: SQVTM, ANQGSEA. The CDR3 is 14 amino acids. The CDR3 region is CSVVGGAGGTEAFF. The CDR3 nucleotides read TGCAGCGTTGTAGGTGGGGCCGGGGGCACTGAAGCTTTCTTT.

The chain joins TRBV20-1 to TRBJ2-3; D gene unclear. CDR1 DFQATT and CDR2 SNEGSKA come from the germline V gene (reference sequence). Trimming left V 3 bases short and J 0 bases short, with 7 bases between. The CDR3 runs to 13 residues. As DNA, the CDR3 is TGCAGTGCTAGGATGGCTAGCACAGATACGCAGTATTTT. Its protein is CSARMASTDTQYF.

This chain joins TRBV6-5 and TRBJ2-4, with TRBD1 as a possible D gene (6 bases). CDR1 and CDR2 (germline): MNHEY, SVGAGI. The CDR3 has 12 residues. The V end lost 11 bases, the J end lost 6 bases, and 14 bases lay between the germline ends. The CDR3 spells CAVRDTLNIQYF. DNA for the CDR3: TGTGCCGTCCGGGACACCTTAAACATTCAGTACTTC.

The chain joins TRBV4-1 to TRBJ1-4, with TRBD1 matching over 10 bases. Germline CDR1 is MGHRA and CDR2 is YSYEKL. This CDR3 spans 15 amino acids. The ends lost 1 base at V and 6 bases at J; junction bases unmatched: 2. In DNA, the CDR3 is TGCGCCAGCAGCCAAGGGACAGGGGGAGATGAAAAACTGTTTTTT. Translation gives CASSQGTGGDEKLFF.

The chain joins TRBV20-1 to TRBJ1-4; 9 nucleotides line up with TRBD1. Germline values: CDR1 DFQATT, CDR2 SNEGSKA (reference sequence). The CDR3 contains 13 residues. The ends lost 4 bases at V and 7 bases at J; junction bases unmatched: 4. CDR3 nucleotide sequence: TGCAGTGCTATGAGACAGGGGGGTGAAAAACTGTTTTTT. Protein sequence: CSAMRQGGEKLFF.

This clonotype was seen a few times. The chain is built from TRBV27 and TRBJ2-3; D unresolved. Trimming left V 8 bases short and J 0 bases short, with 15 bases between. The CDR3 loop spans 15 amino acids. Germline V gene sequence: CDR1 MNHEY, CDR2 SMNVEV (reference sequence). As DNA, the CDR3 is TGTGCCAGCTCCTTGACGGCCTCTAGCACAGATACGCAGTATTTT. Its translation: CASSLTASSTDTQYF.

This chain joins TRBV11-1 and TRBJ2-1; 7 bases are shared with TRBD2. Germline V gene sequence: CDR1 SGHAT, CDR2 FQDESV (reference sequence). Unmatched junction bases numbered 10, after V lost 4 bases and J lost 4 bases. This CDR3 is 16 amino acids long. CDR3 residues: CASSSQAGPGYNEQFF. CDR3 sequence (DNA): TGTGCCAGCAGCTCGCAAGCGGGGCCTGGGTACAATGAGCAGTTCTTC.

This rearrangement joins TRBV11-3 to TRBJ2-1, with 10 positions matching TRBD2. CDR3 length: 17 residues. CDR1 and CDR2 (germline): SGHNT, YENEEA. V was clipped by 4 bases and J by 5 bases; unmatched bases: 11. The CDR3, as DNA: TGTGCCAGCAGCTCAGGAAGGACTAGCGGAAACGACAATGAGCAGTTCTTC. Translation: CASSSGRTSGNDNEQFF. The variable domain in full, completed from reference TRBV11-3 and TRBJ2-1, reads EAGVVQSPRYKIIEKKQPVAFWCNPISGHNTLYWYLQNLGQGPELLIRYENEEAVDDSQLPKDRFSAERLKGVDSTLKIQPAELGDSAVYLCASSSGRTSGNDNEQFFGPGTRLTVL.

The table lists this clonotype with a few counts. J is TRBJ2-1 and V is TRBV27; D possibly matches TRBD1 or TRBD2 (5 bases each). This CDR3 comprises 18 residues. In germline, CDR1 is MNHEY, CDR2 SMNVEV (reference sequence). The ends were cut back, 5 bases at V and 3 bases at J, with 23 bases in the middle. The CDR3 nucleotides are TGTGCCAGCAGTCCGACGGGACCGTCTCGTTCCATCTACAATGAGCAGTTCTTC. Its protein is CASSPTGPSRSIYNEQFF.